This paragraph reports one TCR beta chain. Germline values: CDR1 SEHNR, CDR2 FQNEAQ (reference sequence). V lost 6 bases to trimming and J lost 5 bases; unmatched junction nucleotides: 10. The CDR3 covers 15 residues. This sample was taken from a study of CDR3 diversity in severe acne. TCRdb re-analysed the PCR reads in MiXCR, keeping a single row per CDR3 protein. The top ten hold 10% of the sample, which has more than 85,000 distinct CDR3 sequences, roughly half seen once. The rearrangement uses TRBV7-9 and TRBJ2-5; TRBD1 agrees at 9 bases. Sequenced input: blood. This clonotype was sampled from a male donor in good health, serving as a control. This CDR3 reads CASREQGALQETQYF. CDR3 nucleotides: TGTGCCAGCAGGGAACAGGGGGCATTACAGGAGACCCAGTACTTC.